The next 27 T cell receptor beta chains were all read from a single sample in a study of T cell changes during pregnancy in multiple sclerosis. Libraries were prepared by immunoSEQ multiplex PCR; TCRdb keeps only in-frame clonotypes and omits some of them. Of approximately 60,000 clones in the sample, around 92% were seen once. Sequencing was performed on peripheral blood, taken in the second trimester of pregnancy. Receptors originate from a female donor in good health, enrolled as a control in a pregnancy study.

Turning to this clone: Other DNA sequences of this sample code for an identical CDR3. The chain joins TRBV29-1 to TRBJ2-1; D not resolved. The CDR3 extends over 14 amino acids. Germline lookup yields CDR1 SQVTM and CDR2 ANQGSEA. V was pared by 3 bases and J by 0 bases, with 9 bases between. Here the CDR3 reads CSVDPVSSYNEQFF. For the CDR3, the DNA is TGCAGCGTTGATCCAGTAAGCTCCTACAATGAGCAGTTCTTC.

The V call is TRBV4-2, the J call TRBJ1-5; no firm D call. Trimming took off 3 bases at V and 5 bases at J, with 20 bases between the two ends. In germline, CDR1 is LGHNA, CDR2 YNFKEQ. CDR3 length equals 17 residues. In DNA form, the CDR3 reads TGTGCCAGCAGCCACGAAGCCCAGGCGGGGTTGGATCAGCCCCAGCATTTT. The encoded protein is CASSHEAQAGLDQPQHF.

The chain couples TRBV18 to TRBJ2-7, with 12 bases aligning to TRBD2. Losses at the gene ends were 2 bases for V and 1 base for J; bases not matched to a gene: 6. There are 17 residues in the CDR3. Germline CDR1 reads KGHSH; CDR2 reads LQKENI. CDR3 bases: TGTGCCAGCTCACCAAGAGCCGGACTAGCGGGGTCCTACGAGCAGTACTTC. It codes for CASSPRAGLAGSYEQYF. The full variable domain, rest sourced from reference TRBV18 and TRBJ2-7, is NAGVMQNPRHLVRRRGQEARLRCSPMKGHSHVYWYRQLPEEGLKFMVYLQKENIIDESGMPKERFSAEFPKEGPSILRIQQVVRGDSAAYFCASSPRAGLAGSYEQYFGPGTRLTVT.

J is TRBJ2-2 and V is TRBV2, with D tentatively TRBD1 (5 bases). CDR1 is SNHLY, CDR2 FYNNEI, per germline. Trimming removed 6 bases from V and 7 bases from J, with 12 bases in between. CDR3 length: 13 residues. The DNA for the CDR3 is TGTGCCAGCAGCAGGGATTTGGGCGGGGAGCTGTTTTTT. It specifies CASSRDLGGELFF.

This rearrangement joins TRBV11-1 to TRBJ2-3, with 9 bases aligning to TRBD1. CDR3 length: 13 residues. Germline CDR1 is SGHAT and CDR2 is FQDESV (reference sequence). The V and J ends lost 3 bases and 6 bases, in that order; junction bases with no gene match: 1. DNA of the CDR3: TGTGCCAGCAGCTTTACAGGGGGCGATACGCAGTATTTT. Its translation: CASSFTGGDTQYF.

The chain uses TRBV7-6 and TRBJ1-5, with 10 bases fitting TRBD1. CDR1 SGHVS and CDR2 FNYEAQ come from the germline V gene. The V segment lost 5 bases and the J segment 4 bases; nucleotides outside the gene matches: 8. This CDR3 comprises 16 residues. The CDR3 coding sequence is TGTGCCAGCAGCCCTCAAGGGGGACAGGGGAATCAGCCCCAGCATTTT. It yields the protein CASSPQGGQGNQPQHF.

The chain has TRBV7-3 and TRBJ2-3; 7 bases line up with TRBD2. This CDR3 has 15 residues. V trimming: 2 bases; J trimming: 1 base; junction bases outside the gene matches: 3. The germline V gene has CDR1 SGHTA and CDR2 FQGTGA. The CDR3 bases are TGTGCCAGCAGCTTATCGGGGAGGGGCACAGATACGCAGTATTTT. Its protein product is CASSLSGRGTDTQYF.

The chain carries TRBV2 and TRBJ1-1; the D is unclear. Germline lookup yields CDR1 SNHLY and CDR2 FYNNEI. V lost 6 bases and J 2 bases, leaving 10 bases between the germline ends. The CDR3 totals 13 residues. The DNA for the CDR3 is TGTGCCAGCAGGGGTCAACTAAACACTGAAGCTTTCTTT. Residues: CASRGQLNTEAFF.

This clone has a single count. This chain joins TRBV11-2 and TRBJ1-2, with D uncertain. With 5 bases removed from V and 6 bases from J, the gap between germline ends came to 22 bases. CDR1 is SGHAT, CDR2 FQNNGV, per germline. The CDR3 sequence is 16 residues long. This CDR3 is CASSPGPLPGWDGYTF. In DNA, the CDR3 is TGTGCCAGCAGCCCAGGACCCCTCCCGGGGTGGGATGGCTACACCTTC.

This clone was found a few times. The chain couples TRBV7-2 to TRBJ2-3; 9 nucleotides agree with TRBD1. The CDR3 runs 13 residues. Germline V gene sequence: CDR1 SGHTA, CDR2 FQGNSA. V lost 0 bases and J lost 10; bases outside the gene matches: 2. The CDR3 DNA is TGTGCCAGCAGCTTAGCTCGACAGGGGGCGCAGTATTTT. It specifies CASSLARQGAQYF.

The chain links TRBV2 to TRBJ2-3; TRBD2 agrees at 9 bases. CDR1 and CDR2 (germline): SNHLY, FYNNEI. The CDR3 contains 17 residues. The J segment lost 3 bases and the V segment lost 4 bases, leaving 11 bases of the junction unmatched. CDR3 DNA: TGTGCCAGCAGTGTGGGTCCAGCGGGGGGCCGGACAGATACGCAGTATTTT. Its translation: CASSVGPAGGRTDTQYF. Variable domain in full (rest from reference TRBV2 and TRBJ2-3): EPEVTQTPSHQVTQMGQEVILRCVPISNHLYFYWYRQILGQKVEFLVSFYNNEISEKSEIFDDQFSVERPDGSNFTLKIRSTKLEDSAMYFCASSVGPAGGRTDTQYFGPGTRLTVL.

The chain employs TRBV7-9 and TRBJ1-1; D might be TRBD1 (6 bases). From germline, CDR1 is SEHNR and CDR2 FQNEAQ (reference sequence). The CDR3 is made up of 17 amino acids. The V end lost 5 bases, the J end lost 0 bases, and 19 bases lay between the germline ends. The CDR3 here is CASSSTGTQFMNTEAFF. In DNA, the CDR3 is TGTGCCAGCAGCAGTACCGGGACACAATTCATGAACACTGAAGCTTTCTTT.

The chain combines TRBV2 with TRBJ2-3; 7 nucleotides align to TRBD2. This CDR3 comprises 15 residues. Germline CDR1 and CDR2: SNHLY and FYNNEI. V trimming: 4 bases; J trimming: 2 bases; junction bases outside the gene matches: 6. DNA for the CDR3: TGTGCCAGCAGTGCACCTAGCGGATTCACAGATACGCAGTATTTT. It codes for CASSAPSGFTDTQYF.

The genes are TRBV30 and TRBJ2-3; 8 bases fit TRBD2. In germline, CDR1 is GTSNPN, CDR2 SVGIG (reference sequence). CDR3 length equals 17 residues. V lost 1 base to trimming and J lost 1 base; unmatched junction nucleotides: 10. As DNA, the CDR3 is TGTGCCTGGAGTGCCAGCGGGGGCCCACCAGGCACAGATACGCAGTATTTT. Its translation is CAWSASGGPPGTDTQYF. Looking up the rest from reference TRBV30 and TRBJ2-3 gives the full variable domain: SQTIHQWPATLVQPVGSPLSLECTVEGTSNPNLYWYRQAAGRGLQLLFYSVGIGQISSEVPQNLSASRPQDRQFILSSKKLLLSDSGFYLCAWSASGGPPGTDTQYFGPGTRLTVL.

This clone was detected only once. V usage is TRBV30 and J usage is TRBJ1-5; D remains ambiguous. This CDR3 is 13 amino acids long. V was shortened by 0 bases and J by 7 bases, with 10 bases between the two germline ends. CDR1 and CDR2 (germline): GTSNPN, SVGIG (reference sequence). The CDR3 DNA reads as TGTGCCTGGAGTGTGGCCGGAGGGCAGCCCCAGCATTTT. It specifies CAWSVAGGQPQHF. Based on the CDR3 plus reference TRBV30 and TRBJ1-5, the full variable domain is SQTIHQWPATLVQPVGSPLSLECTVEGTSNPNLYWYRQAAGRGLQLLFYSVGIGQISSEVPQNLSASRPQDRQFILSSKKLLLSDSGFYLCAWSVAGGQPQHFGDGTRLSIL.

The chain carries TRBV7-2 and TRBJ1-2; tentatively, D is TRBD1 (6 bases). V was cut by 6 bases and J by 4 bases, with 12 bases left in between. Germline V gene sequence: CDR1 SGHTA, CDR2 FQGNSA. This CDR3 region has 13 residues. CDR3 in DNA: TGTGCCAGCAGAATGGACAGTTCCTATGGCTACACCTTC. This codes for CASRMDSSYGYTF.

The gene calls are TRBV7-8 and TRBJ2-6, with TRBD2 as a possible D gene (5 bases). V lost 5 bases to trimming and J lost 1 base, with 9 bases between them. The CDR3 contains 15 residues. Germline V lookup: CDR1 SGHVS, CDR2 FQNEAQ. The CDR3 sequence is CASSVGISGANVLTF. In nucleotides, the CDR3 is TGTGCCAGCAGCGTCGGGATTTCTGGGGCCAACGTCCTGACTTTC.

The chain uses TRBV11-2 and TRBJ2-2, with TRBD1 matching over 7 bases. V lost 5 bases and J lost 0; bases outside the gene matches: 12. This CDR3 region has 18 residues. Germline loops: CDR1 SGHAT, CDR2 FQNNGV. CDR3 sequence: CASSATYRGPSNTGELFF. CDR3 DNA: TGTGCCAGCAGCGCCACCTACAGGGGACCCTCGAACACCGGGGAGCTGTTTTTT. The entire variable domain, with the rest obtained from reference TRBV11-2 and TRBJ2-2, is as follows: EAGVAQSPRYKIIEKRQSVAFWCNPISGHATLYWYQQILGQGPKLLIQFQNNGVVDDSQLPKDRFSAERLKGVDSTLKIQPAKLEDSAVYLCASSATYRGPSNTGELFFGEGSRLTVL.

This clone showed up just once. The rearrangement links TRBV4-2 to TRBJ1-2; the D is unclear. This CDR3 region has 13 residues. Germline V lookup: CDR1 LGHNA, CDR2 YNFKEQ. V gave up 2 bases and J gave up 1 base, with 5 bases separating them. CDR3 residues: CASSQTDNYGYTF. The CDR3, as DNA: TGTGCCAGCAGCCAAACAGATAACTATGGCTACACCTTC.

The chain employs TRBV7-9 and TRBJ2-5; D is possibly TRBD2 (6 bases). This CDR3 is 15 amino acids long. The germline CDR1 and CDR2 sequences are SEHNR and FQNEAQ (reference sequence). Trimming stripped 1 base from V and 4 bases from J, with 13 bases between. DNA of the CDR3: TGTGCCAGCAGCTTAGGGAAAGGACTAAGAGAGACCCAGTACTTC. Encoded protein: CASSLGKGLRETQYF.

The chain joins TRBV30 to TRBJ2-5, with 12 bases aligning to TRBD2. The germline V gene has CDR1 GTSNPN and CDR2 SVGIG (reference sequence). The V segment lost 4 bases and the J segment 2 bases; nucleotides outside the gene matches: 5. The CDR3 has 15 residues. The CDR3 sequence: CAWTPGTSGQETQYF. The CDR3 nucleotides read TGTGCCTGGACTCCCGGGACTAGCGGGCAAGAGACCCAGTACTTC.

The chain uses TRBV29-1 and TRBJ2-5; tentatively, D is TRBD2 (6 bases). The CDR3 runs to 10 residues. The V and J ends lost 5 bases and 7 bases respectively, with 8 bases between them. CDR1 SQVTM and CDR2 ANQGSEA come from the germline V gene. CDR3 loop: CSVNGGTQYF. The CDR3 nucleotides are TGCAGCGTTAACGGGGGGACCCAGTACTTC.

This clone has only one observation. V and J are TRBV28 and TRBJ2-3; 7 nucleotides line up with TRBD1. The length of the CDR3 is 13 residues. The trim removed 7 bases at V and 4 bases at J, leaving 5 bases unmatched. Per germline, CDR1 MDHEN and CDR2 SYDVKM. CDR3 sequence reads: CASKSTGADTQYF. As DNA, the CDR3 is TGTGCCAGCAAGTCAACAGGGGCAGATACGCAGTATTTT.

CDR3 sequence (DNA): TGTGCCAGCAGTCTCCGGACAGGCCAAGAGACCCAGTACTTC. As protein: CASSLRTGQETQYF. The rearrangement joins TRBV28 to TRBJ2-5; 7 positions match TRBD1. V trimming: 5 bases; J trimming: 1 base; junction bases outside the gene matches: 4. This CDR3 contains 14 residues. Germline V gives CDR1 MDHEN, CDR2 SYDVKM.

This clone occurred once. V and J are TRBV6-6 and TRBJ2-4; D gene unclear. Germline V lookup: CDR1 MNHNY, CDR2 SVGAGI (reference sequence). This CDR3 contains 16 residues. Deletions cut 2 bases from V and 0 bases from J, with 11 bases between. CDR3 nucleotides: TGTGCCAGCAGTTACGGGTCGGAGCTAGCCAAAAACATTCAGTACTTC. Amino acid sequence: CASSYGSELAKNIQYF.

Here the CDR3 reads CASSLKTVGAQPQHF. In DNA, the CDR3 is TGTGCCAGCAGTTTAAAGACTGTTGGAGCTCAGCCCCAGCATTTT. The rearrangement uses TRBV28 and TRBJ1-5; the D is unclear. V was cut by 2 bases and J by 6 bases, with 14 bases left in between. CDR1 and CDR2 from the germline V gene are MDHEN and SYDVKM. The CDR3 is 15 residues long.

This clone showed up just once. This rearrangement joins TRBV5-1 to TRBJ2-7; the D gene is possibly TRBD1 (6 bases). Germline V gene data show CDR1 as SGHRS and CDR2 as YFSETQ. The V end was cut by 3 bases, the J end by 2 bases, with 12 bases between. The CDR3 has 14 residues. The CDR3 coding sequence is TGCGCCAGCAGCTATGCCGACAGGACCTACGAGCAGTACTTC. Amino acids: CASSYADRTYEQYF.